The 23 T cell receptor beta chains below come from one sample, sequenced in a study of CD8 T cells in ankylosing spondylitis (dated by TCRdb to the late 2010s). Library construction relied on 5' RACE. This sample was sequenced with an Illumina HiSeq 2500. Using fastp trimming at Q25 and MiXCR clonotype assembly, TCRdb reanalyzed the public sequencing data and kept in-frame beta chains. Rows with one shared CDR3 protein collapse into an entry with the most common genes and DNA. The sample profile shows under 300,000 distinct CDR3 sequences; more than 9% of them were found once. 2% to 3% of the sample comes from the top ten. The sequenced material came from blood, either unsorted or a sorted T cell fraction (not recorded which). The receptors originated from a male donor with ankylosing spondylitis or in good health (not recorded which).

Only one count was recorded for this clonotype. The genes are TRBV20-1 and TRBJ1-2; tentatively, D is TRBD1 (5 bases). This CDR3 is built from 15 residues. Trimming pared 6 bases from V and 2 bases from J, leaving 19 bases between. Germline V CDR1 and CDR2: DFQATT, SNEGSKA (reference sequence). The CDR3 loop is CSASEFGQGNYGYTF. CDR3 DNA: TGCAGTGCATCGGAGTTTGGGCAGGGAAACTATGGCTACACCTTC.

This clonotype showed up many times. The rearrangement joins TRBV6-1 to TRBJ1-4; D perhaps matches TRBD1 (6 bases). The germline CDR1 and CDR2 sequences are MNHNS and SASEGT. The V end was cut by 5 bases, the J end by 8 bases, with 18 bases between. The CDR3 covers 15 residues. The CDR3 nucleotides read TGTGCCAGCAGTCCCCCCCAGGGGTTCGGGGAAAAACTGTTTTTT. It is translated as CASSPPQGFGEKLFF.

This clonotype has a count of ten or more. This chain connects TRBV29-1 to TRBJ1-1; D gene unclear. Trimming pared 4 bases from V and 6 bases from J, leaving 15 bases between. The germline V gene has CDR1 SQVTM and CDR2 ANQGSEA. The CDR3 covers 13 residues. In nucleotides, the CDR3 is TGCAGCGTTGTGAAGACCCCGGGGTCTGAAGCTTTCTTT. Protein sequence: CSVVKTPGSEAFF.

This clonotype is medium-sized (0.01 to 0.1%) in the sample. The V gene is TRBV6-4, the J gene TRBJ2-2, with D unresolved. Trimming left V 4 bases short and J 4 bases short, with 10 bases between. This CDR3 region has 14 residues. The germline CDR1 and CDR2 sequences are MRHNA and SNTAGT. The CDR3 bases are TGTGCCAGCAGTGTTCAAGTGGCCACCGGGGAGCTGTTTTTT. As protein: CASSVQVATGELFF.

CDR3 residues: CASSFIPGSSYNEQFF. CDR3 coding DNA: TGTGCCAGCAGCTTCATCCCGGGGAGCTCCTACAATGAGCAGTTCTTC. The chain carries TRBV7-9 and TRBJ2-1; TRBD2 might be the D (5 bases). Germline CDR1 and CDR2: SEHNR and FQNEAQ (reference sequence). This CDR3 region has 16 residues. V was clipped by 3 bases and J by 0 bases, with 12 bases between them.

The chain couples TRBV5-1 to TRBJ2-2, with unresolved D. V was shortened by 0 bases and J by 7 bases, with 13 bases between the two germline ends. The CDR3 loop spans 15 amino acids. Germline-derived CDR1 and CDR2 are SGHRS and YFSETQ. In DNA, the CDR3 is TGCGCCAGCAGCTTGGAAGGGTACCTCGTCGGGGAGCTGTTTTTT. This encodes CASSLEGYLVGELFF. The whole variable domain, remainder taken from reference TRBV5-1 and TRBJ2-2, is KAGVTQTPRYLIKTRGQQVTLSCSPISGHRSVSWYQQTPGQGLQFLFEYFSETQRNKGNFPGRFSGRQFSNSRSEMNVSTLELGDSALYLCASSLEGYLVGELFFGEGSRLTVL.

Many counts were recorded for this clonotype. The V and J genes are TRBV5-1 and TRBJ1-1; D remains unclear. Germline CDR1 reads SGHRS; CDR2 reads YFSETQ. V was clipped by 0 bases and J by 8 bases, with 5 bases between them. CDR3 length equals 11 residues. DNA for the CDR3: TGCGCCAGCAGCTTGGACGGCGAAGCTTTCTTT. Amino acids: CASSLDGEAFF.

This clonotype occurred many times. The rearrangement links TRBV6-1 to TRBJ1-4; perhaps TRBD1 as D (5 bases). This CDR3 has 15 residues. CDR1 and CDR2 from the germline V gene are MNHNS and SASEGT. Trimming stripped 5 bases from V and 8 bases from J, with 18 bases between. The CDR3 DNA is TGTGCCAGCAGTCCCCCCCTCCTGGAGGGGGAAAAACTGTTTTTT. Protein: CASSPPLLEGEKLFF.

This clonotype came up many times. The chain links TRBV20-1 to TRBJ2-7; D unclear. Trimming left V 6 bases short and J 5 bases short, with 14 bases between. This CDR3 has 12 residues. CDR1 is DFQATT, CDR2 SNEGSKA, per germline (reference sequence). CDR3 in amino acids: CSASVRENEQYF. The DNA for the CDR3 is TGCAGTGCCTCGGTCAGAGAGAACGAGCAGTACTTC.

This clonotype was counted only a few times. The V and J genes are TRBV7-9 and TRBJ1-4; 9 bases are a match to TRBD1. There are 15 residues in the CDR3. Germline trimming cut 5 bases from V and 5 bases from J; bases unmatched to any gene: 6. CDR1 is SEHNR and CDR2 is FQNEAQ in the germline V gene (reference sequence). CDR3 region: CASSPGTGSNEKLFF. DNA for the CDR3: TGTGCCAGCAGCCCGGGGACAGGGTCAAATGAAAAACTGTTTTTT.

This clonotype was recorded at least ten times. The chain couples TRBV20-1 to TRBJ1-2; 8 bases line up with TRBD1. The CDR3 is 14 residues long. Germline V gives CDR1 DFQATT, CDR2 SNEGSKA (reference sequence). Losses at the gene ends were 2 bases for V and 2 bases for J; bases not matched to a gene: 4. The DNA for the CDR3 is TGCAGTGCTAGACAGGGGGCAGGGAACTATGGCTACACCTTC. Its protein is CSARQGAGNYGYTF.

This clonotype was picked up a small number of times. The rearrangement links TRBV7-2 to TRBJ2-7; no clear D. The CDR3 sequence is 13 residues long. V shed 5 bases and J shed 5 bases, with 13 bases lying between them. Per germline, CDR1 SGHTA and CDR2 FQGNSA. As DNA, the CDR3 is TGTGCCAGCAGCCCCCGCCCCAACGACGAGCAGTACTTC. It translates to CASSPRPNDEQYF.

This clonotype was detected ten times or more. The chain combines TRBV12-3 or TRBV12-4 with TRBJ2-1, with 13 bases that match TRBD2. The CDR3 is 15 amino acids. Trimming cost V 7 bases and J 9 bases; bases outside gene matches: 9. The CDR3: CASTPGTSGDSEQFF. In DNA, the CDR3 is TGTGCCAGCACCCCCGGGACTAGCGGGGATAGTGAGCAGTTCTTC.

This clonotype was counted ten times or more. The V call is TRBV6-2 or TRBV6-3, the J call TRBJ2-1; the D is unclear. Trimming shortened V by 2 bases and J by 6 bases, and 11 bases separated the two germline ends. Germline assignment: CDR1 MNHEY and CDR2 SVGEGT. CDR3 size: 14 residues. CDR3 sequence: CASSYSRPGNEQFF. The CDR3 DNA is TGTGCCAGCAGTTACAGCCGGCCTGGCAATGAGCAGTTCTTC.

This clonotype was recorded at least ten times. The CDR3 DNA sequence: TGCAGTGCTAGACAGGGCGGGGATCAGCCCCAGCATTTT. Translation: CSARQGGDQPQHF. The chain employs TRBV20-1 and TRBJ1-5, with a possible D match to TRBD1 (5 bases). CDR3 size: 13 residues. CDR1 DFQATT and CDR2 SNEGSKA come from the germline V gene (reference sequence). Trimming stripped 2 bases from V and 5 bases from J, with 10 bases between.

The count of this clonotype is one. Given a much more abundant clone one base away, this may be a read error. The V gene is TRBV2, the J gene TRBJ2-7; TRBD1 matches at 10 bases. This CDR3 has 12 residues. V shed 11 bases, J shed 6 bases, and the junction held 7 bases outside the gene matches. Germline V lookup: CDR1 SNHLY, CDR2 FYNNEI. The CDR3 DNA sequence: TGTGCCGCCGGGACAGGGGCCTCCGAGCAGTACTTC. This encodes CAAGTGASEQYF.

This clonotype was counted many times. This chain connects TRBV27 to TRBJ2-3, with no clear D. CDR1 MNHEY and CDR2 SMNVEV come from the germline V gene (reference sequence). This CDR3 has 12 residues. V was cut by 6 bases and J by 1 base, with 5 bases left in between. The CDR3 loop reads CASRKGTDTQYF. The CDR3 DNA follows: TGTGCCAGCAGGAAAGGCACAGATACGCAGTATTTT.

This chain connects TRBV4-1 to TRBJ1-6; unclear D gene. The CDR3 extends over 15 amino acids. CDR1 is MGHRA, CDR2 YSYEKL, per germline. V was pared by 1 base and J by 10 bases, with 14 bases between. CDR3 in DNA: TGCGCCAGCAGCCAAGGCGCCGTACGGGGATCACCCCTCCACTTT. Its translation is CASSQGAVRGSPLHF.

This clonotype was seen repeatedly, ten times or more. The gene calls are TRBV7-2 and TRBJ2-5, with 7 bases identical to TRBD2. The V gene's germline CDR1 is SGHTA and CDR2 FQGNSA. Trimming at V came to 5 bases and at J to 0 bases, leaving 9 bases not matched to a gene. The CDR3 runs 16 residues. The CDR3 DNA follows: TGTGCCAGCAGCCGCGGAGGGCTAGCGGACCAAGAGACCCAGTACTTC. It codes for CASSRGGLADQETQYF. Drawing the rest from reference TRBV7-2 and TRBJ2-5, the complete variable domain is GAGVSQSPSNKVTEKGKDVELRCDPISGHTALYWYRQSLGQGLEFLIYFQGNSAPDKSGLPSDRFSAERTGGSVSTLTIQRTQQEDSAVYLCASSRGGLADQETQYFGPGTRLLVL.

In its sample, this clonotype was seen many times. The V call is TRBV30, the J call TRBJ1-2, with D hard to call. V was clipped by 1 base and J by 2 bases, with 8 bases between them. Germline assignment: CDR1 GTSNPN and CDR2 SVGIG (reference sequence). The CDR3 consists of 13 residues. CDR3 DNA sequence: TGTGCCTGGAGTGCCGGGAGCAACTATGGCTACACCTTC. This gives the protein CAWSAGSNYGYTF.

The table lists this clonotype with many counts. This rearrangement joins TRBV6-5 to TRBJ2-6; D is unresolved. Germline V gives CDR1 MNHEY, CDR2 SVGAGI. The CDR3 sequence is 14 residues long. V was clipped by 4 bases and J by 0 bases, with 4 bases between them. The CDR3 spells CASSLGSGANVLTF. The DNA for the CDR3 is TGTGCCAGCAGTTTAGGCTCTGGGGCCAACGTCCTGACTTTC.

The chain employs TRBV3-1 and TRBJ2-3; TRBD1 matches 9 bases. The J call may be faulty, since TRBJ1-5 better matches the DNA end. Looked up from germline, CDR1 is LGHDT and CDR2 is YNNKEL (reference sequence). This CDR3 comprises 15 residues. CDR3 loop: CASGKGTGGSDTQHF. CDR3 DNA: TGTGCCAGCGGTAAGGGTACAGGGGGCTCAGATACGCAGCATTTT.

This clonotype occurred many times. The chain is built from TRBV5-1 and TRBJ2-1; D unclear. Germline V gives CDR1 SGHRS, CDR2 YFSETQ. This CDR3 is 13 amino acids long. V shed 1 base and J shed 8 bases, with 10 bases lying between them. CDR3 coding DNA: TGCGCCAGCAGCTTGCGGGCCGGTGATGAGCAGTTCTTC. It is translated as CASSLRAGDEQFF.